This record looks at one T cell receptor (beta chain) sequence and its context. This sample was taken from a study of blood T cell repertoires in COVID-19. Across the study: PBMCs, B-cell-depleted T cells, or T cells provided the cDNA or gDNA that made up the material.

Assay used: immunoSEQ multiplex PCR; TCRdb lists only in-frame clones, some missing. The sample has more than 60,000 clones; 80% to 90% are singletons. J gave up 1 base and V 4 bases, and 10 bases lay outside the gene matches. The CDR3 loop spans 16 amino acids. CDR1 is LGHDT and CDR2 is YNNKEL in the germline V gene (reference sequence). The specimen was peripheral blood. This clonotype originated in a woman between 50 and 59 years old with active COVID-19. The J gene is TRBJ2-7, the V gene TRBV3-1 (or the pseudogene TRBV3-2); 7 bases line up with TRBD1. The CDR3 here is CASSPRDSLGSYEQYF. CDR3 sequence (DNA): TGTGCCAGCAGCCCCCGGGACAGCCTGGGGTCCTACGAGCAGTACTTC.